This TCR beta chain was retrieved from a study of T-cell memory formation after mild COVID-19. Overall study context: Largely donor-specific sequence clusters came from a couple of donors. Study-wide results and caveats: Day 15 to 85 contractors were CD4/CD8 balanced; later expanders leaned CD4+. Contracting CD4+ clones lay largely in CM and EM, with CD8+ ones residing in EMRA.

This clonotype was observed a handful of times. Its antigen remains unidentified. A 5'RACE reaction primed in the constant segment made cDNA libraries of TCR alpha and TCR beta, and these carried sample barcodes and UMIs. TCRdb recomputed calls from the 5' RACE reads with MiXCR, one row per CDR3 protein. In the table there are 250,000 to 400,000 distinct CDR3 sequences, roughly an eighth of which are singletons. V lost 4 bases, J lost 0 bases, and 10 bases lay in between. Germline CDR1 is LGHNA and CDR2 is YNFKEQ. The CDR3 length is 16 residues. The V call is TRBV4-2, the J call TRBJ2-6; D gene unclear. The sample taken for sequencing was PBMCs or a T cell subset sorted from them (not recorded which). The receptor comes from a man younger than 30 who had mild COVID-19 (a few samples of this study predate the infection). Cell type and time point are not known. In nucleotides, the CDR3 is TGTGCCAGCAGCCCAGCCAGGATCTCTGGGGCCAACGTCCTGACTTTC. Its protein is CASSPARISGANVLTF.